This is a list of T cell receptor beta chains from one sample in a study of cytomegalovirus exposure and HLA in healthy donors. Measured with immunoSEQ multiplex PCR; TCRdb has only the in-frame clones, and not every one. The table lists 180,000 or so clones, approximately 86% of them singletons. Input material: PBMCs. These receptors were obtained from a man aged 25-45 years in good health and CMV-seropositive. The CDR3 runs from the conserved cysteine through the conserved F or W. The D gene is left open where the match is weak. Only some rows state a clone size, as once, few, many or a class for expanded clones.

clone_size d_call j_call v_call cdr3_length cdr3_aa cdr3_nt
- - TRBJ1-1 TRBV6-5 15 CASSYGGALGTEAFF TGTGCCAGCAGTTACGGCGGGGCGTTGGGCACTGAAGCTTTCTTT
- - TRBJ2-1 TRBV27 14 CASSSGPSYNEQFF TGTGCCAGCAGTTCGGGACCCTCCTACAATGAGCAGTTCTTC
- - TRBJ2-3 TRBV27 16 CASSLRQVQSTDTQYF TGTGCCAGCAGTTTACGTCAAGTACAGAGCACAGATACGCAGTATTTT
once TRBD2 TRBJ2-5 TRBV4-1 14 CASRELAGAETQYF TGCGCCAGCAGAGAACTAGCGGGAGCGGAGACCCAGTACTTC
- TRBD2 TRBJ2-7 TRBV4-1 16 CASSARTSGGNYEQYF TGCGCCAGCAGCGCTAGGACTAGCGGGGGGAACTACGAGCAGTACTTC
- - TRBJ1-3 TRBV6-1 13 CASKTHAGNTIYF TGTGCCAGCAAGACTCACGCCGGAAACACCATATATTTT
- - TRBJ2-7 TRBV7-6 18 CASSLEGGLDNRNYEQYF TGTGCCAGCAGCTTAGAAGGTGGGCTGGATAACAGGAACTACGAGCAGTACTTC
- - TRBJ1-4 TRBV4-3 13 CASSQVARRKLFF TGCGCCAGCAGCCAAGTGGCCCGACGGAAACTGTTTTTT
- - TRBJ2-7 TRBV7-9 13 CASSIESSYEQYF TGTGCCAGCAGCATAGAAAGCTCCTACGAGCAGTACTTC
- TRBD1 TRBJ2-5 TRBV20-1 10 CSAWDRAQYF TGCAGTGCCTGGGACAGGGCCCAGTACTTC
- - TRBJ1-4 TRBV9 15 CASSPSLGGDEKLFF TGTGCCAGCAGCCCATCTTTGGGCGGTGATGAAAAACTGTTTTTT
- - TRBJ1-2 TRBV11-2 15 CASSSSWTSNYGYTF TGTGCCAGCAGCTCCTCATGGACCTCTAACTATGGCTACACCTTC
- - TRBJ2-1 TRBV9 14 CASSATPGANEQFF TGTGCCAGCAGCGCCACTCCGGGGGCTAATGAGCAGTTCTTC
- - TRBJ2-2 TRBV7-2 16 CASRTGGLPYTGELFF TGTGCCAGCAGAACCGGGGGACTGCCGTACACCGGGGAGCTGTTTTTT
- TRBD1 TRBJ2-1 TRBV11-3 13 CASSRGQYNEQFF TGTGCCAGCAGCCGGGGACAGTACAATGAGCAGTTCTTC
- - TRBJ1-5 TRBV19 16 CASSILENLRGQPQHF TGTGCCAGTAGTATTTTAGAAAACCTTCGAGGACAGCCCCAGCATTTT
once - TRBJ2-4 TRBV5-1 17 CASSLFQGELAKNIQYF TGCGCCAGCAGCTTGTTCCAGGGAGAGTTAGCCAAAAACATTCAGTACTTC
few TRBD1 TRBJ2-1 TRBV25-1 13 CASRGQGAGEQFF TGTGCCAGCAGGGGACAGGGGGCAGGTGAGCAGTTCTTC
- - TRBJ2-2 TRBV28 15 CASTRSGGGTGELFF TGTGCCAGCACCCGGTCAGGAGGCGGCACCGGGGAGCTGTTTTTT
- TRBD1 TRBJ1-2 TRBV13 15 CASSLTGTGTYGYTF TGTGCCAGCAGCTTGACCGGGACAGGGACTTATGGCTACACCTTC
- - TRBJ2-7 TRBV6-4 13 CAIQQGNLSEQYF TGTGCCATTCAACAGGGAAACCTCTCCGAGCAGTACTTC
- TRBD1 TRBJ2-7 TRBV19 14 CASSLGTGNYEQYF TGTGCCAGTAGTCTGGGGACAGGCAACTACGAGCAGTACTTC
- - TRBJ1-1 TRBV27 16 CATKGQGVLFNTEAFF TGTGCCACCAAGGGCCAGGGAGTTTTATTCAACACTGAAGCTTTCTTT
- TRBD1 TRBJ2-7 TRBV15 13 CATSGTGTYEQYF TGTGCCACCAGCGGGACAGGGACCTACGAGCAGTACTTC
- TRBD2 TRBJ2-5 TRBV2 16 CASSEALAGGLETQYF TGTGCCAGCAGTGAAGCGCTAGCGGGAGGTTTGGAGACCCAGTACTTC
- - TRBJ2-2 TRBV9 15 CASSVWTTNTGELFF TGTGCCAGCAGCGTATGGACCACGAACACCGGGGAGCTGTTTTTT
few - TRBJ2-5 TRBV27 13 CASSSLVQETQYF TGTGCCAGCAGTTCGCTGGTCCAAGAGACCCAGTACTTC
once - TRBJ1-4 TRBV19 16 CASSHRTSQRSEKLFF TGTGCCAGTAGCCATAGGACAAGTCAGAGGAGTGAAAAACTGTTTTTT
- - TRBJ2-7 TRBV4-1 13 CASSQDLLYEQYF TGCGCCAGCAGCCAAGATCTCCTCTACGAGCAGTACTTC
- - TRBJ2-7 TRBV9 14 CASSVGGPTYEQYF TGTGCCAGCAGCGTAGGGGGACCTACCTACGAGCAGTACTTC
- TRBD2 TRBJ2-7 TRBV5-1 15 CASSSGSGTLYEQYF TGCGCCAGCAGCTCTGGGAGCGGGACTCTCTACGAGCAGTACTTC
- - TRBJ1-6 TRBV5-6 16 CASSFAASSYNSPLHF TGTGCCAGCAGCTTCGCAGCGAGCTCCTATAATTCACCCCTCCACTTT
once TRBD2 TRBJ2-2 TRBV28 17 CASSFLGLAADTGELFF TGTGCCAGCAGTTTCCTCGGGCTAGCGGCCGACACCGGGGAGCTGTTTTTT
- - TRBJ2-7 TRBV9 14 CASSVGASSYEQYF TGTGCCAGCAGCGTAGGGGCGAGCTCCTACGAGCAGTACTTC
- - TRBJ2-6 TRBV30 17 CAWSVLRGTSGANVLTF TGTGCCTGGAGTGTACTTAGGGGGACTTCTGGGGCCAACGTCCTGACTTTC
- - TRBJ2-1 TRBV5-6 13 CASSPDRYNEQFF TGTGCCAGCAGCCCAGACCGCTACAATGAGCAGTTCTTC
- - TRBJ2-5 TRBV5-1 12 CASTARGETQYF TGCGCCAGCACAGCTCGGGGGGAGACCCAGTACTTC
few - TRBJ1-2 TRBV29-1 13 CSVSHSNNYGYTF TGCAGCGTTAGCCACTCTAATAACTATGGCTACACCTTC
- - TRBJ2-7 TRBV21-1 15 CASGFRTGAEKEQYF TGTGCCAGCGGCTTCCGGACAGGGGCCGAGAAAGAGCAGTACTTC
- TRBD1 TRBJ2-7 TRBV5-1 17 CASRLPSGQGSSYEQYF TGCGCCAGCCGACTGCCTTCCGGACAGGGTAGTTCCTACGAGCAGTACTTC